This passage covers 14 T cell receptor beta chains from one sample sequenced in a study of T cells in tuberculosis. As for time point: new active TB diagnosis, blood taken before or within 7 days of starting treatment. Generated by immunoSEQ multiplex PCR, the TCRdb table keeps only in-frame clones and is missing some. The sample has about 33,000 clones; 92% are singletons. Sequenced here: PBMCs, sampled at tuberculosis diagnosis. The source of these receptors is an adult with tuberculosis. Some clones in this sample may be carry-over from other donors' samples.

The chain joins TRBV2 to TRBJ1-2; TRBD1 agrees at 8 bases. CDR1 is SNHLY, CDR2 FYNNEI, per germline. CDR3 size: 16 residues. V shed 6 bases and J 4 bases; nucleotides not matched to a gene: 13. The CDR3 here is CASRRQGQNSPYGYTF. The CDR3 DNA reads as TGTGCCAGCAGGCGACAGGGGCAAAACAGCCCCTATGGCTACACCTTC.

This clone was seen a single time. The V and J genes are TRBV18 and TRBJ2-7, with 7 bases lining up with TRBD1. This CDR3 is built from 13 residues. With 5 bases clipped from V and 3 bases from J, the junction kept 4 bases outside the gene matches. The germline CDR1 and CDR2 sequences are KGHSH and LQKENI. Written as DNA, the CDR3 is TGTGCCAGCTCATCCCGGGACAGCTACGAGCAGTACTTC. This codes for CASSSRDSYEQYF.

The DNA for the CDR3 is TGTGCCAGCAGCTCGGTCCTAGCGGGGGTGATCACCGGGGAGCTGTTTTTT. Protein: CASSSVLAGVITGELFF. V is TRBV7-2 and J is TRBJ2-2; 10 bases are a match to TRBD2. Trimming removed 4 bases from V and 4 bases from J; junction bases left unmatched: 9. The CDR3 totals 17 residues. Germline assignment: CDR1 SGHTA and CDR2 FQGNSA.

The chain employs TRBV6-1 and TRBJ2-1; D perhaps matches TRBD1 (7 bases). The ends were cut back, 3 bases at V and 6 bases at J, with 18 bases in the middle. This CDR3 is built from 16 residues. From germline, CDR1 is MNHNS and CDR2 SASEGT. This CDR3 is CASSERTGNGGNEQFF. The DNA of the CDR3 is TGTGCCAGCAGTGAGAGGACAGGCAACGGGGGCAATGAGCAGTTCTTC.

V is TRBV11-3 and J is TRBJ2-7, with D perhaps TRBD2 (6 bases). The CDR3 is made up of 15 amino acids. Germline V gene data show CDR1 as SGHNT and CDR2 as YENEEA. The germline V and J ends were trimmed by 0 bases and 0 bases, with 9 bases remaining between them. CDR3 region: CASSLDGRNSYEQYF. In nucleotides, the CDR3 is TGTGCCAGCAGCTTAGACGGGAGAAACTCCTACGAGCAGTACTTC.

CDR3: CASSKSGFSTDTQYF. In DNA form, the CDR3 reads TGTGCCAGCAGTAAAAGCGGGTTTAGCACAGATACGCAGTATTTT. The V call is TRBV6-4, the J call TRBJ2-3, with D maybe TRBD2 (6 bases). There are 15 residues in the CDR3. V dropped 5 bases and J dropped 0 bases, with 12 bases sitting between them. Per the germline V gene, CDR1 is MRHNA and CDR2 is SNTAGT.

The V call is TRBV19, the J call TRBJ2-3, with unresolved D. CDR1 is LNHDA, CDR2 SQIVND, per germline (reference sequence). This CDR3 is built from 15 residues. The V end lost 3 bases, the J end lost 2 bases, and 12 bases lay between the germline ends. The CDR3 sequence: CASSMGSTLTDTQYF. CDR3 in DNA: TGTGCCAGTAGTATGGGCAGCACCCTCACAGATACGCAGTATTTT.

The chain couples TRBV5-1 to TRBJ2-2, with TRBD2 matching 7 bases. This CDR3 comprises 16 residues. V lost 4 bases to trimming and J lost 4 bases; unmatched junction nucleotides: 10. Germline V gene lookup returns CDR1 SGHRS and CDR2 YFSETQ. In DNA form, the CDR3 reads TGCGCCAGCAGCGACCCTAGACCGGGGGGCACCGGGGAGCTGTTTTTT. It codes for CASSDPRPGGTGELFF.

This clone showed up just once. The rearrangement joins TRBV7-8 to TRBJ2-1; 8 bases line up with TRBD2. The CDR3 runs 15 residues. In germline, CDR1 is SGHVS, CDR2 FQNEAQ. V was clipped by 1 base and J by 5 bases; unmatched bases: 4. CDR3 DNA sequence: TGTGCCAGCAGCTTAGAGCGGGGGACGAACAATGAGCAGTTCTTC. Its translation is CASSLERGTNNEQFF.

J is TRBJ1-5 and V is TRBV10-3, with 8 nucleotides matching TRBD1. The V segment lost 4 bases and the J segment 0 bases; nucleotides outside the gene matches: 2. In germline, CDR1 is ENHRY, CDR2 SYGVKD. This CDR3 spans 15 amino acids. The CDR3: CAISGGQVSNQPQHF. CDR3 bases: TGTGCCATCAGTGGGGGACAGGTTAGCAATCAGCCCCAGCATTTT.

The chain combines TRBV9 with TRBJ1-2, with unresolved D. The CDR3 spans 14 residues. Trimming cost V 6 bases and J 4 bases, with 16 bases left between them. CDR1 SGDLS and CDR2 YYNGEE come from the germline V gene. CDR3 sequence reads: CASTLEGRGYGYTF. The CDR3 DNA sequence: TGTGCCAGCACGTTAGAGGGCCGGGGCTATGGCTACACCTTC. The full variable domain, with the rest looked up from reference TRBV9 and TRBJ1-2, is DSGVTQTPKHLITATGQRVTLRCSPRSGDLSVYWYQQSLDQGLQFLIQYYNGEERAKGNILERFSAQQFPDLHSELNLSSLELGDSALYFCASTLEGRGYGYTFGSGTRLTVV.

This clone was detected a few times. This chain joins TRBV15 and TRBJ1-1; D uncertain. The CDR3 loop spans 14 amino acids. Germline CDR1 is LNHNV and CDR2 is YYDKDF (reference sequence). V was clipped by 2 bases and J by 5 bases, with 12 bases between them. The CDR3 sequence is CATSRRDVGTEAFF. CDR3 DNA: TGTGCCACCAGCAGACGAGATGTCGGGACTGAAGCTTTCTTT.

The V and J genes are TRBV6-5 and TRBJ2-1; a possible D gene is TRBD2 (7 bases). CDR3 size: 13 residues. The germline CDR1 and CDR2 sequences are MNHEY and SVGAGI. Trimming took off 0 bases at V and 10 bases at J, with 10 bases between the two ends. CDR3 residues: CASSYSRGGEQFF. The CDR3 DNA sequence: TGTGCCAGCAGTTACTCGAGGGGGGGGGAGCAGTTCTTC.

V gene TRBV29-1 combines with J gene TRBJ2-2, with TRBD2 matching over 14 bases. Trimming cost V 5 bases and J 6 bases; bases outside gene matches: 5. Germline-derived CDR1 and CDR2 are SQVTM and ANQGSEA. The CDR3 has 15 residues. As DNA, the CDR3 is TGCAGCGTTTCCGGACTAGCGGGGGGCCCCGGGGAGCTGTTTTTT. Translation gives CSVSGLAGGPGELFF.